What follows are 19 T cell receptor beta chains derived from one specimen sequenced in a study of blood T cell repertoires in COVID-19. Libraries were prepared by immunoSEQ multiplex PCR; TCRdb keeps only in-frame clonotypes and omits some of them. The sample shows 150,000 to 200,000 clones, approximately 88% of them seen only once. The sequenced sample was peripheral blood. The receptors here all came from a woman between 25 and 40 years old with acute or convalescent COVID-19.

This clone is a singleton in its sample. The CDR3 sequence is CASRPTVNEQFF. CDR3 nucleotides: TGTGCCAGCAGGCCCACTGTCAATGAGCAGTTCTTC. The chain links TRBV6-5 to TRBJ2-1, with unresolved D. V lost 6 bases and J 6 bases, leaving 9 bases between the germline ends. This CDR3 is built from 12 residues. Germline assignment: CDR1 MNHEY and CDR2 SVGAGI.

The chain carries TRBV7-2 and TRBJ1-1, with D hard to call. This CDR3 has 14 amino acids. The germline V and J ends were trimmed by 3 bases and 1 base, with 9 bases remaining between them. Looked up from germline, CDR1 is SGHTA and CDR2 is FQGNSA. CDR3 protein: CASSFSSSNTEAFF. The CDR3 nucleotides read TGTGCCAGCAGCTTTTCTTCCTCGAACACTGAAGCTTTCTTT.

Concerning this clone: The sample carries other DNA sequences with the same CDR3. The chain combines TRBV2 with TRBJ2-7; a possible D gene is TRBD2 (5 bases). Deletions cut 4 bases from V and 2 bases from J, with 15 bases between. The CDR3 has 15 amino acids. Germline V gene lookup returns CDR1 SNHLY and CDR2 FYNNEI. This chain's CDR3 is CASSGQGGLTYEQYF. As DNA, the CDR3 is TGTGCCAGCAGTGGTCAAGGAGGTCTGACCTACGAGCAGTACTTC.

This chain connects TRBV28 to TRBJ2-4; 12 bases match TRBD2. V trimming: 5 bases; J trimming: 3 bases; junction bases outside the gene matches: 14. CDR3 length: 19 amino acids. Germline values: CDR1 MDHEN, CDR2 SYDVKM. DNA for the CDR3: TGTGCCAGCAGTCCCGCGGCTAGCGGGAGGGTTGGAGACAAAAACATTCAGTACTTC. Encoded protein: CASSPAASGRVGDKNIQYF.

The chain couples TRBV5-4 to TRBJ2-7; TRBD1 matches at 9 bases. The germline CDR1 and CDR2 sequences are SGHNT and YYREEE (reference sequence). V was clipped by 6 bases and J by 5 bases; unmatched bases: 6. The CDR3 has 13 amino acids. The chain's CDR3 is CASKGQGSHEQYF. The DNA for the CDR3 is TGTGCCAGCAAGGGACAGGGTAGCCACGAGCAGTACTTC. The full variable domain, with the rest looked up from reference TRBV5-4 and TRBJ2-7, is ETGVTQSPTHLIKTRGQQVTLRCSSQSGHNTVSWYQQALGQGPQFIFQYYREEENGRGNFPPRFSGLQFPNYSSELNVNALELDDSALYLCASKGQGSHEQYFGPGTRLTVT.

The V and J genes are TRBV28 and TRBJ1-5; D uncertain. V was clipped by 5 bases and J by 5 bases, with 19 bases between them. The CDR3 length is 16 residues. CDR1 and CDR2 from the germline V gene are MDHEN and SYDVKM. The CDR3 bases are TGTGCCAGCAGTAAACCATCCGGAGGACGCCATCAGCCCCAGCATTTT. The encoded protein is CASSKPSGGRHQPQHF.

Remarks on this clone: Compared with germline, one end of the junction differs, possibly owing to a read error. This rearrangement joins TRBV2 to TRBJ2-7; the D gene is possibly TRBD1 (7 bases). CDR3 size: 15 residues. The germline V gene encodes CDR1 SNHLY and CDR2 FYNNEI. The DNA for the CDR3 is TGTGCCAGCAGCGAAGGAGGGGGCGGTGGAAGAAAGCAGTACTTC. The encoded protein is CASSEGGGGGRKQYF.

The V gene is TRBV3-1 (or the pseudogene TRBV3-2), the J gene TRBJ2-2, with unresolved D. The germline gives CDR1 LGHDT, CDR2 YNNKEL (reference sequence). This CDR3 has 15 amino acids. V lost 0 bases and J 4 bases, leaving 9 bases between the germline ends. The CDR3 DNA follows: TGTGCCAGCAGCCAAGATTTTCCGAGCACCGGGGAGCTGTTTTTT. Protein product: CASSQDFPSTGELFF.

The chain combines TRBV20-1 with TRBJ2-7; 7 nucleotides match TRBD2. The CDR3 spans 14 residues. Germline trimming cut 3 bases from V and 2 bases from J; bases unmatched to any gene: 7. Looked up from germline, CDR1 is DFQATT and CDR2 is SNEGSKA (reference sequence). This CDR3 is CSASGLGGTYEQYF. The CDR3, as DNA: TGCAGTGCTAGTGGACTAGGCGGGACCTACGAGCAGTACTTC.

In nucleotides, the CDR3 is TGTGCCAGCAGCTCGGGGGCAACTAATGAAAAACTGTTTTTT. Its protein is CASSSGATNEKLFF. This chain joins TRBV5-4 and TRBJ1-4; tentatively, D is TRBD1 (5 bases). V gave up 3 bases and J gave up 0 bases, with 6 bases separating them. This CDR3 spans 14 amino acids. CDR1 is SGHNT and CDR2 is YYREEE in the germline V gene (reference sequence).

The genes are TRBV7-4 and TRBJ2-5; D is undetermined. The CDR3 runs to 10 residues. Germline V gene sequence: CDR1 SGHVT, CDR2 SQSDAQ. V lost 11 bases to trimming and J lost 5 bases, with 9 bases between them. CDR3 loop: CAGPTETQYF. CDR3 nucleotide sequence: TGTGCCGGGCCCACTGAGACCCAGTACTTC.

The chain links TRBV5-1 to TRBJ1-6; no firm D call. CDR1 is SGHRS, CDR2 YFSETQ, per germline. The CDR3 contains 14 residues. Trimming took 4 bases from V and 0 from J, leaving 5 bases between them. CDR3 nucleotides: TGCGCCAGCAGCAACAGCTCCTATAATTCACCCCTCCACTTT. It is translated as CASSNSSYNSPLHF.

The chain recombines TRBV11-2 with TRBJ2-2; D might be TRBD2 (6 bases). The CDR3 loop spans 13 amino acids. Trimming removed 5 bases from V and 7 bases from J, with 11 bases in between. Germline V CDR1 and CDR2: SGHAT, FQNNGV. CDR3 bases: TGTGCCAGCAGCACATGGGGAGGCGGGGAGCTGTTTTTT. Its translation: CASSTWGGGELFF.

V usage is TRBV28 and J usage is TRBJ2-7; D possibly corresponds to TRBD1 (6 bases). The CDR3 sequence is 14 residues long. The V gene lost 3 bases and the J gene lost 5 bases, with 14 bases spanning the gap. Germline V CDR1 and CDR2: MDHEN, SYDVKM. CDR3 bases: TGTGCCAGCAGTTTCACTGACAGGTCCCACGAGCAGTACTTC. Amino acids: CASSFTDRSHEQYF.

This clone came up a few times. The genes are TRBV7-9 and TRBJ2-7; TRBD1 matches at 9 bases. Looked up from germline, CDR1 is SEHNR and CDR2 is FQNEAQ (reference sequence). V gave up 5 bases and J gave up 4 bases; unmatched junction bases: 3. The CDR3 has 13 residues. The chain's CDR3 is CASSPTGGYEQYF. DNA for the CDR3: TGTGCCAGCAGCCCGACAGGGGGGTACGAGCAGTACTTC. The full variable domain, its missing parts supplied by reference TRBV7-9 and TRBJ2-7, is DTGVSQNPRHKITKRGQNVTFRCDPISEHNRLYWYRQTLGQGPEFLTYFQNEAQLEKSRLLSDRFSAERPKGSFSTLEIQRTEQGDSAMYLCASSPTGGYEQYFGPGTRLTVT.

The chain's CDR3 is CASGDRGIRETQYF. Here the CDR3 DNA reads TGTGCCAGTGGGGACAGGGGGATTCGGGAGACCCAGTACTTC. The genes are TRBV5-8 and TRBJ2-5, with TRBD1 matching over 11 bases. The CDR3 runs to 14 residues. CDR1 and CDR2 (germline): SGHTS, YDEGEE. The V gene end was trimmed by 8 bases and the J gene end by 5 bases; junction bases not matched to a gene: 8. The whole variable domain, remainder taken from reference TRBV5-8 and TRBJ2-5, is EAGVTQSPTHLIKTRGQQATLRCSPISGHTSVYWYQQALGLGLQFLLWYDEGEERNRGNFPPRFSGRQFPNYSSELNVNALELEDSALYLCASGDRGIRETQYFGPGTRLLVL.

The V call is TRBV5-5, the J call TRBJ2-1; no clear D. The V end was cut by 6 bases, the J end by 4 bases, with 5 bases between. The length of the CDR3 is 11 residues. Germline V gene lookup returns CDR1 SGHKS and CDR2 YYEKEE (reference sequence). The CDR3 reads CASKLYNEQFF. The CDR3 nucleotides are TGTGCCAGCAAACTATACAATGAGCAGTTCTTC.

The chain is built from TRBV2 and TRBJ1-2; D is unresolved. The CDR3 has 14 residues. V was clipped by 8 bases and J by 3 bases, with 16 bases between them. Germline V gene data show CDR1 as SNHLY and CDR2 as FYNNEI. Here the CDR3 reads CASGVWGGYYGYTF. The DNA of the CDR3 is TGTGCCAGCGGGGTGTGGGGAGGCTACTATGGCTACACCTTC.

The rearrangement joins TRBV28 to TRBJ1-2, with D possibly TRBD1 on 5 matching bases. Germline V gives CDR1 MDHEN, CDR2 SYDVKM. This CDR3 region has 12 residues. Trimming removed 8 bases at V and 5 bases at J, with 12 bases between. The CDR3 loop reads CASGGARYGYTF. CDR3 DNA sequence: TGTGCCAGCGGTGGGGCGCGGTATGGCTACACCTTC.